The sequence of this TCR beta chain was determined in a study of T-cell reconstitution after alpha-beta-depleted transplantation in children. Study conclusions and caveats: Several hundred rapidly expanded clones from non-depleted graft cells reportedly supplied alpha-beta T cells about two months post-transplant. Some patients owed their high day-60 TCRbeta diversity to surviving recipient T cells and thymic progenitors. T cells produced anew were the main source of T-cell counts and diversity one year after transplant.

The sample holds many counts of this clonotype. Its antigen remains unidentified. Preparation of the TCRbeta library used unique molecular identifiers. Each CDR3 protein is one row after TCRdb ran MiXCR on the PCR reads. Of tens of thousands of distinct CDR3 sequences listed, around 7% were seen once; the top ten hold roughly 27%. The clonotype originates from a child under two years old who had a stem cell transplant for acute myeloid leukemia, so the T cells may come from the graft donor. The input for sequencing was peripheral blood, taken 60 days after TCRalphabeta/CD19-depleted stem cell transplant.

As DNA, the CDR3 is TGTGCCAGCAGCCAGAGCGGGAACCCCACAGATACGCAGTATTTT. It encodes CASSQSGNPTDTQYF. The chain carries TRBV6-5 and TRBJ2-3; TRBD2 agrees at 7 bases. CDR1 MNHEY and CDR2 SVGAGI come from the germline V gene. CDR3 length: 15 residues. V shed 6 bases and J 2 bases; nucleotides not matched to a gene: 8.